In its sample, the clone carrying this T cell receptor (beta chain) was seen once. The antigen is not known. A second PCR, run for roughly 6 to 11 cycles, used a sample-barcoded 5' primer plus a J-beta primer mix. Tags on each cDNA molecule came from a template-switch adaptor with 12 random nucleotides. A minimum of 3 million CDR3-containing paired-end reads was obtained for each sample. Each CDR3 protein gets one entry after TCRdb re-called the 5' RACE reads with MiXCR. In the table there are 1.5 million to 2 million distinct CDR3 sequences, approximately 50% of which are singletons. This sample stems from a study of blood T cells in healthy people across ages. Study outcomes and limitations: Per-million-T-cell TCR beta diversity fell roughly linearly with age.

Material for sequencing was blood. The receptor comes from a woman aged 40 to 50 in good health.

CDR3 in amino acids: CASSFRTSGGPHAEQYF. DNA of the CDR3: TGTGCCAGCAGTTTTCGGACTAGCGGGGGACCCCATGCCGAGCAGTACTTC. This chain connects TRBV6-5 to TRBJ2-4, with TRBD2 identical over 13 bases. The DNA end favors TRBJ2-7, so the J call may be wrong. CDR3 size: 17 residues. Germline CDR1 MNHEY, CDR2 SVGAGI.